Sequencing of this TCR beta chain was carried out in a study of blood T cell repertoires in COVID-19. In the study overall: T cells, B-cell-depleted T cells, or PBMCs supplied cDNA or gDNA.

Germline lookup yields CDR1 SEHNR and CDR2 FQNEAQ (reference sequence). V was pared by 5 bases and J by 7 bases, with 13 bases of the junction left unmatched. The CDR3 runs to 15 residues. Sequencing used immunoSEQ multiplex PCR; TCRdb keeps in-frame clones, though not all of them. The data show around 84,000 clones, over 70% seen once. The TCR was taken from a man aged 50 to 60 with active or convalescent COVID-19. Sequencing used peripheral blood. The rearrangement links TRBV7-9 to TRBJ1-2, with 7 nucleotides matching TRBD1. CDR3 DNA sequence: TGTGCCAGCAGCCCGTGGCCCAGGGGGAAGCGTGGCTACACCTTC. Its translation is CASSPWPRGKRGYTF.